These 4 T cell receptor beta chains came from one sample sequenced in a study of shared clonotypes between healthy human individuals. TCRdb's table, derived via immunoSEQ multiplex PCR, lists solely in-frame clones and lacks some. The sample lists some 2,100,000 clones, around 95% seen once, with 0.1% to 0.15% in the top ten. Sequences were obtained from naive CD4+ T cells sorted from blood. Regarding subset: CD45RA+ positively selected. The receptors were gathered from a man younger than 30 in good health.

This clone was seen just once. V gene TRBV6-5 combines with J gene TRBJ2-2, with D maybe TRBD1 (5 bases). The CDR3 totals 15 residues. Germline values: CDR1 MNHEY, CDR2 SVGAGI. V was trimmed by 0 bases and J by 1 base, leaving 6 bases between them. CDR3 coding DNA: TGTGCCAGCAGTTACTCGACAGAGAACACCGGGGAGCTGTTTTTT. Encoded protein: CASSYSTENTGELFF.

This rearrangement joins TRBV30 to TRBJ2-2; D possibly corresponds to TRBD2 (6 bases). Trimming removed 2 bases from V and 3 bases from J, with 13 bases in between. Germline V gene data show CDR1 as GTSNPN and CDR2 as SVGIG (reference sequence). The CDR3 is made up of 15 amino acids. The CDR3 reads CAWSRSGDHTGELFF. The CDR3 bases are TGTGCCTGGAGTAGGTCGGGAGATCACACCGGGGAGCTGTTTTTT.

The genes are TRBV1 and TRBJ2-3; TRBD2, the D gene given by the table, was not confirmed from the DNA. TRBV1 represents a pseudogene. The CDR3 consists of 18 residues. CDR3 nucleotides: TGCACCAGCAGCCAAGATCCCGGACTAGCGGGATACACAGATACGCAGTATTTT. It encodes CTSSQDPGLAGYTDTQYF.

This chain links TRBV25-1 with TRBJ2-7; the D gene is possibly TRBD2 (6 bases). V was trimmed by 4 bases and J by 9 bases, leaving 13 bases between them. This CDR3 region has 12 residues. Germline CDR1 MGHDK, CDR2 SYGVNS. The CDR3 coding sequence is TGTGCCAGCAGTGGACTAGACCTGGGGCAGTACTTC. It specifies CASSGLDLGQYF.